The 15 T cell receptor beta chains below were found in one sample sequenced in a study of blood T cell repertoires in COVID-19. Generated by immunoSEQ multiplex PCR, the TCRdb table keeps only in-frame clones and is missing some. In the table there are about 370,000 clones, roughly nine tenths of which are singletons. Sequencing used PBMCs or T cells enriched from blood (not recorded which). These receptors were collected from a woman in her twenties or thirties who had recovered from COVID-19.

V usage is TRBV6-5 and J usage is TRBJ2-3; TRBD2 is a possible D gene (7 bases). Trimming took 4 bases from V and 2 from J, leaving 13 bases between them. Per germline, CDR1 MNHEY and CDR2 SVGAGI. The CDR3 loop spans 15 amino acids. CDR3 nucleotide sequence: TGTGCCAGCAGTTCGGCGGGGGCGAACACAGATACGCAGTATTTT. It yields the protein CASSSAGANTDTQYF.

V and J are TRBV9 and TRBJ1-3, with D unclear. The CDR3 is 17 amino acids. The germline CDR1 and CDR2 sequences are SGDLS and YYNGEE. Trimming took off 4 bases at V and 1 base at J, with 18 bases between the two ends. In nucleotides, the CDR3 is TGTGCCAGCAGCCCCAGTGGCCGGGGAGGGTCTGGAAACACCATATATTTT. It codes for CASSPSGRGGSGNTIYF.

The chain has TRBV28 and TRBJ1-4; TRBD1 agrees at 8 bases. V was pared by 5 bases and J by 5 bases, with 10 bases of the junction left unmatched. This CDR3 region has 16 residues. From germline, CDR1 is MDHEN and CDR2 SYDVKM. This CDR3 reads CASSEGTGPTNEKLFF. The CDR3 bases are TGTGCCAGCAGTGAGGGGACAGGCCCTACGAATGAAAAACTGTTTTTT.

The gene calls are TRBV7-2 and TRBJ2-7; D possibly corresponds to TRBD1 (5 bases). The CDR3 has 16 residues. The V and J ends lost 8 bases and 2 bases respectively, with 22 bases between them. The V gene's germline CDR1 is SGHTA and CDR2 FQGNSA. CDR3: CASANPTGLRTYEQYF. DNA for the CDR3: TGTGCCAGCGCGAACCCAACAGGATTACGCACCTACGAGCAGTACTTC.

This sequence joins TRBV24-1 and TRBJ2-1, with D possibly TRBD2 on 6 matching bases. The V and J ends lost 9 bases and 4 bases respectively, with 9 bases between them. Germline CDR1 reads KGHDR; CDR2 reads SFDVKD. CDR3 size: 12 residues. The CDR3 DNA reads as TGTGCCACCGGGGACTCGTACAATGAGCAGTTCTTC. Protein: CATGDSYNEQFF.

The V gene is TRBV28, the J gene TRBJ2-7; D is possibly TRBD2 (6 bases). Trimming removed 7 bases from V and 3 bases from J, with 19 bases in between. Germline lookup yields CDR1 MDHEN and CDR2 SYDVKM. The CDR3 loop spans 15 amino acids. The CDR3 is CASNLLTSGHYEQYF. The CDR3 DNA follows: TGTGCCAGCAACCTACTTACGAGCGGGCACTACGAGCAGTACTTC.

V is TRBV7-9 and J is TRBJ1-1; 8 nucleotides match TRBD1. J lost 5 bases, V lost 4 bases, and 6 bases had no gene match. Germline values: CDR1 SEHNR, CDR2 FQNEAQ (reference sequence). This CDR3 is built from 14 residues. CDR3 amino acids: CASSSRTGWTEAFF. CDR3 nucleotides: TGTGCCAGCAGCTCCAGGACAGGGTGGACTGAAGCTTTCTTT.

The sample holds one count of this clone. This chain links TRBV7-9 with TRBJ1-5; maybe TRBD1 (6 bases). V was pared by 4 bases and J by 5 bases, with 12 bases between. Germline CDR1 SEHNR, CDR2 FQNEAQ (reference sequence). The CDR3 totals 14 residues. DNA of the CDR3: TGTGCCAGCAGCTGGGGTAAGGGGGATCAGCCCCAGCATTTT. This translates into CASSWGKGDQPQHF.

This clone occurred a few times. The chain combines TRBV27 with TRBJ2-1; no definite D call. In germline, CDR1 is MNHEY, CDR2 SMNVEV (reference sequence). The CDR3 is 15 amino acids. V gave up 3 bases and J gave up 6 bases, with 15 bases separating them. The CDR3 DNA sequence: TGTGCCAGCAGTTTCCGACTGGCCCAGAGCAATGAGCAGTTCTTC. Translation: CASSFRLAQSNEQFF.

This chain links TRBV9 with TRBJ2-7, with 7 bases lining up with TRBD1. Germline V CDR1 and CDR2: SGDLS, YYNGEE. J lost 3 bases, V lost 0 bases, and 6 bases had no gene match. The CDR3 is 15 residues long. The CDR3: CASSVGGDSYYEQYF. The CDR3 DNA is TGTGCCAGCAGCGTAGGAGGGGACAGCTACTACGAGCAGTACTTC.

This clone has a handful of counts. This sequence joins TRBV19 and TRBJ1-2, with TRBD1 matching over 7 bases. The CDR3 has 14 residues. V shed 1 base and J 4 bases; nucleotides not matched to a gene: 3. CDR1 and CDR2 from the germline V gene are LNHDA and SQIVND (reference sequence). CDR3 protein: CASSIARQGYGYTF. CDR3 DNA sequence: TGTGCCAGTAGTATAGCACGACAGGGCTATGGCTACACCTTC.

Here the CDR3 reads CASSYSTTGQGRAGANVLTF. The CDR3 DNA follows: TGTGCCAGCAGTTACTCAACAACGGGACAGGGGAGGGCTGGGGCCAACGTCCTGACTTTC. The chain employs TRBV6-2 or TRBV6-3 and TRBJ2-6, with 10 bases identical to TRBD1. Germline values: CDR1 MNHEY, CDR2 SVGEGT. J was trimmed by 2 bases and V by 0 bases; bases with no gene match: 10. This CDR3 spans 20 amino acids.

This chain joins TRBV7-9 and TRBJ1-3, with TRBD1 identical over 10 bases. This CDR3 comprises 17 residues. V lost 1 base and J lost 1; bases outside the gene matches: 4. Germline CDR1 and CDR2: SEHNR and FQNEAQ (reference sequence). Here the CDR3 DNA reads TGTGCCAGCAGCTTAGGGGACAGGGGTCATTCTGGAAACACCATATATTTT. It is translated as CASSLGDRGHSGNTIYF.

The chain carries TRBV5-1 and TRBJ2-7; the D gene is possibly TRBD1 (5 bases). This CDR3 comprises 13 residues. Trimming left V 5 bases short and J 2 bases short, with 11 bases between. The V gene's germline CDR1 is SGHRS and CDR2 YFSETQ. The CDR3 spells CASSPDSTYEQYF. The CDR3 DNA reads as TGCGCCAGCAGTCCCGACAGCACCTACGAGCAGTACTTC.

The chain uses TRBV28 and TRBJ1-2, with TRBD1 matching over 8 bases. The trim removed 6 bases at V and 8 bases at J, leaving 8 bases unmatched. There are 13 residues in the CDR3. From germline, CDR1 is MDHEN and CDR2 SYDVKM. The CDR3 sequence: CASRGQGPRGYTF. CDR3 DNA: TGTGCCAGCAGAGGACAGGGCCCTCGCGGCTACACCTTC.